This TCR beta chain is from a study of vaccination and CD4 T cells after COVID-19. Study at large: Overlapping spike pools from SARS-CoV-2 and HCoV-NL63, HCoV-OC43 and HCoV-229E served as culture stimuli.

Treatment defined: roughly ten-day PBMC culture with coronavirus spike peptide pools or control peptides (ViraFEST assay). For ViraFEST, peptide pools expanded antigen-specific T cells, after which the TCRs were sequenced. Cell culture was performed with under 2.5 million PBMCs per well in the presence of about 11 IU/ml IL-2 and approximately 9.6 ug/ml peptide pools. CD4+ T cells were isolated by negative selection after less than twelve days of culture. An Oncomine TCR Beta short-read assay was used to sequence the DNA from cultured CD4+ T cells. From the PCR reads, TCRdb called clonotypes with MiXCR, one entry per CDR3 protein. The sample carries just over 15,000 distinct CDR3 sequences, 45% to 60% recorded once. Worth noting for this clonotype: Its specificity is not known.

In germline, CDR1 is SNHLY, CDR2 FYNNEI. Deletions cut 2 bases from V and 4 bases from J, with 11 bases between. This CDR3 region has 14 residues. This chain uses TRBV2 with TRBJ1-2; possible D gene TRBD1, 5 bases. Sequences were obtained from CD4+ T cells from blood, cultured in vitro. The sequence derives from a human donor who had recovered from COVID-19. The chain's CDR3 is CASSESGAGYGYTF. DNA for the CDR3: TGTGCCAGCAGTGAAAGTGGGGCCGGCTATGGCTACACCTTC.